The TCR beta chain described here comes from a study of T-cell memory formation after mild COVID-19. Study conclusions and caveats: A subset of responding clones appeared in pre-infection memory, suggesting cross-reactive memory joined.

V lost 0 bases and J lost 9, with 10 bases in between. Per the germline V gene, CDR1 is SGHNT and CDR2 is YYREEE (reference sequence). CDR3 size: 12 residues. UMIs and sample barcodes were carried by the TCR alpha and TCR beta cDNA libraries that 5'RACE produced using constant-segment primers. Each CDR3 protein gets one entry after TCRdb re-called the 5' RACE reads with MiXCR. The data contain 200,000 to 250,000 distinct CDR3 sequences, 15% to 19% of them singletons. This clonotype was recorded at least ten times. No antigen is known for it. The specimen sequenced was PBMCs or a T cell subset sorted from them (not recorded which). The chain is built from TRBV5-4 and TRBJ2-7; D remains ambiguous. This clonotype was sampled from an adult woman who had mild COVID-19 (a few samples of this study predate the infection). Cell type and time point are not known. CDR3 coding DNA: TGTGCCAGCAGCTTGGAGGTGGGTGTGCAGTACTTC. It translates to CASSLEVGVQYF.